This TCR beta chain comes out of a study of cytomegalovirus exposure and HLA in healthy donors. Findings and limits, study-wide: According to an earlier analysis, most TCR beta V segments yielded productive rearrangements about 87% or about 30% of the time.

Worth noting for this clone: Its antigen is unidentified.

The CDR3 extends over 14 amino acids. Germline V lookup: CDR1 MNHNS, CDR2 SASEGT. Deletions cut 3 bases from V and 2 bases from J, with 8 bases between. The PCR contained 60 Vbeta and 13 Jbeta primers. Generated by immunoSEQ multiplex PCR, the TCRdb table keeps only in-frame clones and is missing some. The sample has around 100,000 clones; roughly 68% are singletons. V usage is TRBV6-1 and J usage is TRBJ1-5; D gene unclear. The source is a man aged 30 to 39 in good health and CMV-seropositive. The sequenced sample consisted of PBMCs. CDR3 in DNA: TGTGCCAGCAGTGAGGTTTTAGGCAATCAGCCCCAGCATTTT. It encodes CASSEVLGNQPQHF.